Listed below are T cell receptor beta chains from one sample, sequenced in a study of identical twins. TCRdb re-called the 5' RACE reads through MiXCR, storing one row per CDR3 protein. Seen here are hundreds of thousands of distinct CDR3 sequences, 18% observed once, and the top ten hold about an eighth. The same data also contributed to another study, on T cells expressing NK-cell markers.

Sequencing was done on a sample of PBMCs. These receptors originate from a young woman in good health. CDR3s include the opening cysteine and the closing phenylalanine or tryptophan. A D gene is named only where the DNA matches it firmly. The size of a clone is reported for some rows only, either as once, few or many, or as a class for expanded clones.

>TRBJ1-5|TRBV12-3/TRBV12-4|-|-|14
CASSGGSSGEPQHF
TGTGCCAGCAGTGGCGGGAGTTCTGGGGAGCCCCAGCATTTT
>TRBJ2-7|TRBV5-6|TRBD1|few|15
CASSFGQGLGYEQYF
TGTGCCAGCAGCTTCGGACAGGGTCTCGGATACGAGCAGTACTTC
>TRBJ2-7|TRBV7-2|-|-|14
CASSRGGGAYEQYF
TGTGCCAGCAGCCGAGGGGGCGGGGCCTACGAGCAGTACTTC
>TRBJ1-4|TRBV12-3/TRBV12-4|-|-|15
CASSSEGATNEKLFF
TGTGCCAGCAGTTCGGAGGGGGCAACTAATGAAAAACTGTTTTTT
>TRBJ2-4|TRBV18|-|-|19
CASSPDQLWRYIAKNIQYF
TGTGCCAGCTCACCAGATCAACTTTGGCGGTACATAGCCAAAAACATTCAGTACTTC
>TRBJ2-1|TRBV6-2/TRBV6-3|-|many|15
CASSPSGTAYNEQFF
TGTGCCAGCAGTCCCAGCGGGACAGCCTACAATGAGCAGTTCTTC
>TRBJ1-1|TRBV6-8|-|-|11
CASTRDSEAFF
TGTGCCAGCACCCGAGACAGTGAAGCTTTCTTT
>TRBJ2-7|TRBV1|-|-|15
CTSSLGLAGFYEQYF
TGCACCAGCAGCCTCGGACTAGCGGGGTTTTACGAGCAGTACTTC
>TRBJ1-2|TRBV5-1|-|few|13
CASSQDTTYGYTF
TGCGCCAGCAGTCAGGACACAACCTATGGCTACACCTTC
>TRBJ2-3|TRBV9|-|-|12
CASSARGDTQYF
TGTGCCAGCAGCGCCCGGGGAGATACGCAGTATTTT
>TRBJ2-3|TRBV6-5|-|-|15
CASSFTGSVTDTQYF
TGTGCCAGCAGTTTTACCGGTAGCGTTACAGATACGCAGTATTTT
>TRBJ2-4|TRBV9|TRBD1|-|17
CASSVGQGATFTNIQYF
TGTGCCAGCAGCGTAGGACAGGGGGCGACTTTCACAAACATTCAGTACTTC
>TRBJ2-3|TRBV24-1|TRBD2|-|16
CATSDGGRALADTQYF
TGTGCCACCAGTGACGGCGGGAGGGCCTTAGCAGATACGCAGTATTTT
>TRBJ1-2|TRBV5-1|-|few|14
CASSLDLTIYGYTF
TGCGCCAGCAGCCTGGACCTCACGATCTATGGCTACACCTTC
>TRBJ2-7|TRBV6-5|-|-|15
CASSYSGGEPHEQYF
TGTGCCAGCAGTTACTCGGGGGGCGAACCCCACGAGCAGTACTTC
>TRBJ2-7|TRBV28|TRBD2|-|17
CASRRRTSGLISYEQYF
TGTGCCAGCAGACGCCGGACTAGCGGACTAATCTCCTACGAGCAGTACTTC
>TRBJ2-3|TRBV10-3|TRBD1|-|16
CAISESGTGLTNTQYF
TGTGCCATCAGTGAGTCCGGGACAGGATTGACGAATACGCAGTATTTT
>TRBJ2-2|TRBV5-1|-|-|14
CASSFSLNTGELFF
TGCGCCAGCAGCTTTAGCCTGAACACCGGGGAGCTGTTTTTT
>TRBJ1-5|TRBV7-9|-|many|15
CASSLGGVWNQPQHF
TGTGCCAGCAGCTTAGGAGGGGTATGGAATCAGCCCCAGCATTTT
>TRBJ2-5|TRBV7-6|-|few|14
CASSLDSPGETQYF
TGTGCCAGCAGCTTGGACTCCCCTGGGGAGACCCAGTACTTC
>TRBJ2-3|TRBV3-1|-|-|15
CASSQRWRGADTQYF
TGTGCCAGCAGCCAGCGGTGGAGGGGCGCAGATACGCAGTATTTT
>TRBJ1-1|TRBV7-9|-|few|13
CASNRAANTEAFF
TGTGCCAGCAATCGGGCAGCGAACACTGAAGCTTTCTTT
>TRBJ2-1|TRBV12-3/TRBV12-4|-|few|16
CASSGWGDSSYNEQFF
TGTGCCAGCAGTGGGTGGGGGGACAGCTCCTACAATGAGCAGTTCTTC
>TRBJ2-1|TRBV7-6|-|-|13
CASSLGGYYEQFF
TGTGCCAGCAGCTTAGGGGGATACTATGAGCAGTTCTTC
>TRBJ2-7|TRBV12-3/TRBV12-4|-|-|13
CASSLPGRYEQYF
TGTGCCAGCAGTCTCCCGGGGCGCTACGAGCAGTACTTC
>TRBJ1-1|TRBV10-3|TRBD1|few|14
CAITRQGMNTEAFF
TGTGCCATCACCCGACAGGGGATGAACACTGAAGCTTTCTTT
>TRBJ2-1|TRBV12-3/TRBV12-4|TRBD2|-|16
CASSLRFSGSRNEQFF
TGTGCCAGCAGTTTGCGGTTTAGCGGGAGTAGAAATGAGCAGTTCTTC
>TRBJ1-2|TRBV12-3/TRBV12-4|-|-|13
CASSLKGSAGYTF
TGTGCCAGCAGTTTAAAGGGGAGTGCTGGCTACACCTTC
>TRBJ1-3|TRBV9|TRBD1|-|14
CASSDQQGANTIYF
TGTGCCAGCAGTGATCAACAGGGGGCAAACACCATATATTTT
>TRBJ2-7|TRBV18|TRBD1|few|14
CASSPGTDSYEQYF
TGTGCCAGCTCACCGGGGACAGACTCCTACGAGCAGTACTTC
>TRBJ2-7|TRBV7-8|-|many|13
CASSLARAYEQYF
TGTGCCAGCAGCTTAGCCCGGGCCTACGAGCAGTACTTC
>TRBJ2-7|TRBV5-1|-|-|13
CASSSLLTYEQYF
TGCGCCAGCAGCTCCCTCCTGACCTACGAGCAGTACTTC
>TRBJ2-1|TRBV5-1|TRBD2|few|13
CASSMGLAGPGFF
TGCGCCAGCAGCATGGGACTAGCGGGCCCTGGGTTCTTC
>TRBJ2-1|TRBV12-3/TRBV12-4|TRBD2|-|13
CASNLAGVIEQFF
TGTGCCAGCAACCTAGCGGGAGTAATTGAGCAGTTCTTC
>TRBJ2-5|TRBV5-5|TRBD2|-|16
CASSNQLAAFQETQYF
TGTGCCAGCAGCAACCAACTAGCGGCTTTCCAAGAGACCCAGTACTTC
>TRBJ1-6|TRBV4-2|-|few|14
CASSPGTQNSPLHF
TGTGCCAGCAGCCCAGGGACCCAAAATTCACCCCTCCACTTT
>TRBJ2-1|TRBV11-1|TRBD2|few|20
CASSSRTGTSGSDTYNEQFF
TGTGCCAGCAGCTCCCGGACCGGGACTAGCGGGAGTGATACCTACAATGAGCAGTTCTTC
>TRBJ2-3|TRBV20-1|-|-|14
CSASGSGPRDTQYF
TGCAGTGCTAGCGGGAGTGGGCCGAGAGATACGCAGTATTTT
>TRBJ2-1|TRBV7-9|-|-|12
CASSSGENEQFF
TGTGCCAGCAGCTCTGGCGAGAATGAGCAGTTCTTC
>TRBJ2-1|TRBV12-5|TRBD2|-|18
CASGVGALLAGQNNEQFF
TGTGCTAGTGGGGTGGGAGCCCTTCTAGCGGGGCAGAACAATGAGCAGTTCTTC
>TRBJ1-6|TRBV2|-|-|16
CASRWRGSSYNSPLHF
TGTGCCAGCCGCTGGAGGGGGAGCTCCTATAATTCACCCCTCCACTTT